One T cell receptor (beta chain) is described in this entry. Its antigen is not known. In the PCR, 60 Vbeta and 13 Jbeta primers were used. Method: immunoSEQ multiplex PCR; TCRdb's copy keeps in-frame clones and lacks some. The repertoire holds 200,000 to 300,000 clones, with 80% to 90% as singletons. All the people who gave samples were healthy bone marrow donors. The sample is drawn from a study of cytomegalovirus exposure and HLA in healthy donors. Study-wide results and caveats: Information on immune exposure was restricted to one variable (CMV serostatus).

From germline, CDR1 is SGHTA and CDR2 FQGTGA. The CDR3 spans 17 residues. Losses at the gene ends were 2 bases for V and 0 bases for J; bases not matched to a gene: 3. This TCR derives from a woman aged 40-49 years in good health and CMV-seropositive. V and J are TRBV7-3 and TRBJ1-6, with TRBD1 matching 8 bases. Sequencing was performed on PBMCs. The CDR3 DNA sequence: TGTGCCAGCAGCTTAGGGGGGACAGGCTCCTATAATTCACCCCTCCACTTT. Its protein is CASSLGGTGSYNSPLHF.